This T cell receptor beta chain was sequenced during a study of T cell responses to AZD1222 COVID-19 vaccine. Study outcomes and limitations: Nearly half of spike-specific TCRs reportedly go after variant regions that carry no mutations. Mapped onto spike, vaccine-associated CD4 TCRs spanned it and were dominant at 160-218 and 743-854.

A note on this clone: Its specificity is unknown.

With 0 bases removed from V and 5 bases from J, the gap between germline ends came to 11 bases. CDR1 and CDR2 (germline): SGHRS, YFSETQ. The CDR3 contains 15 residues. The repertoire was sequenced with immunoSEQ multiplex PCR; TCRdb's copy has only in-frame clones and lacks some. Here the sample spans 150,000 to 160,000 clones, over 85% being singletons. J is TRBJ1-4 and V is TRBV5-1; the D gene is possibly TRBD1 (5 bases). The origin of this receptor is an adult in good health. The starting material was peripheral blood, obtained on day 0 of AZD1222 vaccination. The CDR3 region is CASSLVTDSNEKLFF. In nucleotides, the CDR3 is TGCGCCAGCAGCTTGGTGACAGACTCCAATGAAAAACTGTTTTTT.